A single T cell receptor beta chain is shown here with its context. Its antigen is not yet known. Base-call qualities are not available, and no considerably larger clone is one nucleotide away. This entry belongs to a study of blood T cell repertoires in COVID-19 (dated by TCRdb to 2018 to 2021). Study-wide context: Samples from collaborators originated in the United States, Italy and Spain and spanned both the acute and convalescent phases of COVID-19. The material from the prospective study consisted of cDNA or gDNA derived from T cells, B-cell-depleted T cells, or PBMCs. Where available, HLA class I and class II types were obtained from metadata supplied by the sample provider rather than from assay-based typing. The repertoires were released in a freely available public database meant as a resource for research on the immune response to SARS-CoV-2. Samples came from the ongoing ImmuneRACE study (first 160 participants) plus 1,254 subjects from 6 global collaborators. Subjects who had been exposed to COVID-19, were actively infected with it, or had recovered from it provided the deeply sampled blood TCRbeta repertoires that made up the dataset. Nearly every sample came with metadata listing a de-identified subject ID, COVID-19 status, age in years and sex. What the study reported, not specific to this receptor: Clinical and demographic metadata were provided uncurated, with the amount varying by source and participant.

Per the germline V gene, SQVTM is the CDR1 and ANQGSEA is the CDR2. V loses 1 base of germline sequence and J loses 1 base, and the interval between the two ends is 14 bases. The CDR3 spans 15 residues, from the cysteine through the phenylalanine. The CDR3 DNA has 45 bases and is translated from base 1. The immunoSEQ Assay, a bias-controlled multiplex PCR, was used to amplify TCRbeta CDR3 regions from genomic DNA. The paper's processing steps were these. Within the assay, amplification of reference gene primers was used to estimate how many nucleated cells each sample contained. To quantify the absolute abundance of each unique TCRbeta CDR3 rearrangement, sequence reads were collapsed and filtered. For each sample, productive Simpson clonality was calculated as the square root of Simpson's diversity index over productive rearrangements. TCRdb obtained this table from immuneACCESS and retained in-frame rearrangements with V and J assigned. These tables miss some clones; where compared with another copy, unresolved V genes account for less than half of the shortfall, and the remainder is unexplained. The DNA was the basis for D and trimming; V, J and clone size are from that table. This sample is represented by 95,000 to 150,000 clones; roughly 80% of them were singletons. The ten largest clones add up to 6% of the sample.

One collaborating source in Seattle enrolled patients while the patients were actively infected and followed the patients over time throughout the course of disease. Whole blood was collected in K2EDTA tubes by collaborating institutions according to the institutions' own protocols. Collaborator samples were shipped for TCRbeta analysis as frozen whole blood, isolated PBMCs, or DNA extracted from either sample type. This receptor was obtained from an elderly man with COVID-19, enrolled during active disease. Specimen: peripheral blood. The chain links TRBV29-1 with TRBJ2-7; the D gene is perhaps TRBD1, from 6 matching bases. The nucleotides are TGCAGCGTTGAAGTTGGGCAGGGGCTATCCTACGAGCAGTACTTC. It is translated as CSVEVGQGLSYEQYF.